This TCR beta chain derives from a study of siplizumab effects on memory and regulatory T cells. V was shortened by 2 bases and J by 1 base, with 8 bases between the two germline ends. The length of the CDR3 is 14 residues. Germline V CDR1 and CDR2: KGHSH, LQKENI. Every sample had approximately 10^5 of its TCR templates assayed. Method: immunoSEQ multiplex PCR; TCRdb's copy keeps in-frame clones and lacks some. The sample holds roughly 93,000 clones, around 94% seen once. The chain has TRBV18 and TRBJ1-1, with a possible D match to TRBD1 (5 bases). The sample consisted of non-Treg CD4+ T cells sorted from blood. This receptor was identified in a human donor in good health. DNA for the CDR3: TGTGCCAGCTCACCATCCGGGGGGAACACTGAAGCTTTCTTT. This codes for CASSPSGGNTEAFF.